The subject of this entry is one T cell receptor beta chain. Its matching antigen is unknown. Then a second PCR, running about 6 to 12 cycles, was carried out with a sample-barcoded 5' primer and a J-beta primer mix. MiXCR, applied by TCRdb to the 5' RACE reads, yields one record per CDR3 protein. This table holds over a million distinct CDR3 sequences, approximately 43% found once. This entry is derived from a study of blood T cells in healthy people across ages. The study's findings and limits: Long-lived and aged donors differed, with more naive CD4+ cells and higher diversity in the long-lived.

In germline, CDR1 is SEHNR, CDR2 FQNEAQ (reference sequence). V lost 5 bases to trimming and J lost 7 bases; unmatched junction nucleotides: 7. The CDR3 contains 13 residues. They isolated at least 7 million PBMCs from each sample. The V gene is TRBV7-9, the J gene TRBJ1-1; TRBD1 aligns across 7 bases. The sequence was collected from a young woman in good health. The material sequenced was blood. The CDR3 loop is CASSTPRTGEAFF. In DNA, the CDR3 is TGTGCCAGCAGCACTCCTCGGACAGGTGAAGCTTTCTTT.